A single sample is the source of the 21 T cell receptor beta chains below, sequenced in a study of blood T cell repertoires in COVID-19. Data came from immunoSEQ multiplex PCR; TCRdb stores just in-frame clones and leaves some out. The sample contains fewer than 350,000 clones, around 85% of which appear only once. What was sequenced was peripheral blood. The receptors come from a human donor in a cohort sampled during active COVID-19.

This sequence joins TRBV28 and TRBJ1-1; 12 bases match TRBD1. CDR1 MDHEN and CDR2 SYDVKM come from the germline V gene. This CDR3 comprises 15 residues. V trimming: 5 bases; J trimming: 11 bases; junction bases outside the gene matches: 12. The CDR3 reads CASSAIPGQGAYAFF. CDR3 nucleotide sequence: TGTGCCAGCAGTGCGATCCCGGGACAGGGGGCGTACGCTTTCTTT.

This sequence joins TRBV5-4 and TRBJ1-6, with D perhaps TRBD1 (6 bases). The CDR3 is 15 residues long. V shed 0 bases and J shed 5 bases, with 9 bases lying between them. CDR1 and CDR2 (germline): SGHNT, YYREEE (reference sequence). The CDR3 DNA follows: TGTGCCAGCAGCTTGGTTGAGGGGGATAATTCACCCCTCCACTTT. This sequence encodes CASSLVEGDNSPLHF.

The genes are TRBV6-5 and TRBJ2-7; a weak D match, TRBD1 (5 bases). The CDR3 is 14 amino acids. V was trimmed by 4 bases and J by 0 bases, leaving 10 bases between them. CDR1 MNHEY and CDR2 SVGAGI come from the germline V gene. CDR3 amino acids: CASSSRTISYEQYF. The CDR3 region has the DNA TGTGCCAGCAGTTCCCGGACAATCTCCTACGAGCAGTACTTC.

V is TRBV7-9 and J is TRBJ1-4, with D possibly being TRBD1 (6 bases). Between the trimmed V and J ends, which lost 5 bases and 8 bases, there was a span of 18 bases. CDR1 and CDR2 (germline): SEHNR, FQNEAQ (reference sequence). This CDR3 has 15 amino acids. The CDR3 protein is CASSKLLDRREKLFF. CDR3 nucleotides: TGTGCCAGCAGCAAACTCCTGGACAGAAGGGAAAAACTGTTTTTT.

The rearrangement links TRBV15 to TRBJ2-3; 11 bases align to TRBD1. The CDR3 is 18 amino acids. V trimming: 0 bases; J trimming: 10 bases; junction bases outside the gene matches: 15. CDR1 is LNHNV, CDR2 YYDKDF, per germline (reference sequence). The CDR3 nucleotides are TGTGCCACCAGCAGAGATTCGTTGATGGACAGGGGGCGCGTCGCGCAGTATTTT. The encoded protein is CATSRDSLMDRGRVAQYF.

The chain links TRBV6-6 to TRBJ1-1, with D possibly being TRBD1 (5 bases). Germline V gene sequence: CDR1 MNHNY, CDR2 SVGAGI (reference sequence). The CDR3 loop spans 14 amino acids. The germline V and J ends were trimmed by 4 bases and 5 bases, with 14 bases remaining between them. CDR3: CASSSGYGSTEAFF. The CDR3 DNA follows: TGTGCCAGCAGTTCAGGGTATGGGTCTACTGAAGCTTTCTTT.

For the CDR3, the DNA is TGCGCCAGCAGTTTTGAGTCGGGGTGGACAGCTGGTGAAAAACTGTTTTTT. This gives the protein CASSFESGWTAGEKLFF. The chain uses TRBV5-1 and TRBJ1-4; tentatively, D is TRBD1 (6 bases). CDR1 and CDR2 from the germline V gene are SGHRS and YFSETQ. V lost 5 bases and J 7 bases, leaving 24 bases between the germline ends. This CDR3 is 17 amino acids long.

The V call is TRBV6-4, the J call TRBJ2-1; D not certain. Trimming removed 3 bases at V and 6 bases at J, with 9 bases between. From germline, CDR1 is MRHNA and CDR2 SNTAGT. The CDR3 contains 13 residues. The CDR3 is CASSEIVSNEQFF. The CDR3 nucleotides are TGTGCCAGCAGTGAGATCGTCAGCAATGAGCAGTTCTTC.

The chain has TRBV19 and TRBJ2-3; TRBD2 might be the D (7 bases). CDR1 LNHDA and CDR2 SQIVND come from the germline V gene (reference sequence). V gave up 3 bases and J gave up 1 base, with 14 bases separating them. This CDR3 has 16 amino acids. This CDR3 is CASSIVQGGGTDTQYF. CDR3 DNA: TGTGCCAGTAGTATCGTACAGGGAGGGGGCACAGATACGCAGTATTTT.

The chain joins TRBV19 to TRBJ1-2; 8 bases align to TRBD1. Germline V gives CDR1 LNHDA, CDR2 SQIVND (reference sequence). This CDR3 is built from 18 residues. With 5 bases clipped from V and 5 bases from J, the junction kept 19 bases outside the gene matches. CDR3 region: CASSPYGQGEIGIYGYTF. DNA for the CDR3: TGTGCCAGTAGTCCTTACGGACAGGGAGAAATCGGAATTTATGGCTACACCTTC.

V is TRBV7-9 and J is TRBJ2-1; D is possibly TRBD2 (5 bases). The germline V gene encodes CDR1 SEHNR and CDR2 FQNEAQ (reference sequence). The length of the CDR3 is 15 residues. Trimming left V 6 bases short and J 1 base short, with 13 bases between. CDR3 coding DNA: TGTGCCAGCAGTCCAAGGGAGTTTTCCTACAATGAGCAGTTCTTC. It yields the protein CASSPREFSYNEQFF.

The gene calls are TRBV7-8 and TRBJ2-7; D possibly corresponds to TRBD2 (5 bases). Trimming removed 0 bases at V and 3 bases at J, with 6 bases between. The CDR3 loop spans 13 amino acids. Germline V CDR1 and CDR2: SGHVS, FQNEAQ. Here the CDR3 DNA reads TGTGCCAGCAGCTTAGCCGGGGACTACGAGCAGTACTTC. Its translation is CASSLAGDYEQYF.

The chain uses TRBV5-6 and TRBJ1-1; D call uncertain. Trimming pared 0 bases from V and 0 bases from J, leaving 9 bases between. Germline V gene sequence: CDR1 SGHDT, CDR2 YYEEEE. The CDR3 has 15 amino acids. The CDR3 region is CASSLGHTMNTEAFF. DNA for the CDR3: TGTGCCAGCAGCTTGGGGCATACTATGAACACTGAAGCTTTCTTT.

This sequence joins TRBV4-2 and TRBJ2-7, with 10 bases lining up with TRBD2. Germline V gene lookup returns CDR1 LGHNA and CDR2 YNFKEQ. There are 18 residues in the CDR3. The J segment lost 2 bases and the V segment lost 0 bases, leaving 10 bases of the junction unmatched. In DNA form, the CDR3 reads TGTGCCAGCAGCCAAGATCAGGCTAGCGGGGGAGAAGCCTACGAGCAGTACTTC. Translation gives CASSQDQASGGEAYEQYF.

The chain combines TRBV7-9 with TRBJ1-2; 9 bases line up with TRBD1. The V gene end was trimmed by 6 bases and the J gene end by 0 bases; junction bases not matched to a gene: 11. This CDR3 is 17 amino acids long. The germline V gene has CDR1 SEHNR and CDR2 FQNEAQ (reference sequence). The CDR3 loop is CASSLSDRGPANYGYTF. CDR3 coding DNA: TGTGCCAGCAGTTTATCGGACAGGGGCCCTGCTAACTATGGCTACACCTTC.

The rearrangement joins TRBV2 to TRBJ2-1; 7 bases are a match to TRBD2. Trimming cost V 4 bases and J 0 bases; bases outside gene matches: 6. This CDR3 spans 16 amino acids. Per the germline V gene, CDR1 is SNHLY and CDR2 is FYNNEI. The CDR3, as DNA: TGTGCCAGCAGTGGCGTGGCGGGGGACTCCTACAATGAGCAGTTCTTC. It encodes CASSGVAGDSYNEQFF.

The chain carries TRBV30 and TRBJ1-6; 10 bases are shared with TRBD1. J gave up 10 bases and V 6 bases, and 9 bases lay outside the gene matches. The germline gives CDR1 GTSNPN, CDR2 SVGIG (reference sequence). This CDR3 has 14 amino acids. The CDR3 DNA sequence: TGTGCCTGCAACAAACTGGGACAGGGGTCACCCCTCCACTTT. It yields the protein CACNKLGQGSPLHF. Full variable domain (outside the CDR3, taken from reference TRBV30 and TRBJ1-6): SQTIHQWPATLVQPVGSPLSLECTVEGTSNPNLYWYRQAAGRGLQLLFYSVGIGQISSEVPQNLSASRPQDRQFILSSKKLLLSDSGFYLCACNKLGQGSPLHFGNGTRLTVT.

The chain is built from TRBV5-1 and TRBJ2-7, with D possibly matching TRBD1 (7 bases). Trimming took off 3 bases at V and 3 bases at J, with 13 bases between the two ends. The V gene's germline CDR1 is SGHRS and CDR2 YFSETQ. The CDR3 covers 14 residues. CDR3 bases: TGCGCCAGCAGCTCGGGGGACAGTCTCTACGAGCAGTACTTC. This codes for CASSSGDSLYEQYF. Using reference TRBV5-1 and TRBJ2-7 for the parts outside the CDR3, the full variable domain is KAGVTQTPRYLIKTRGQQVTLSCSPISGHRSVSWYQQTPGQGLQFLFEYFSETQRNKGNFPGRFSGRQFSNSRSEMNVSTLELGDSALYLCASSSGDSLYEQYFGPGTRLTVT.

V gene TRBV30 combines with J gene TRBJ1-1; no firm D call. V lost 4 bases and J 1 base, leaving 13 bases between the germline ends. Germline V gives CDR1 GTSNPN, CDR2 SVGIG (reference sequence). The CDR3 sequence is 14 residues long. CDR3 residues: CAWTRRVGNTEAFF. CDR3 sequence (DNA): TGTGCCTGGACAAGGAGAGTCGGGAACACTGAAGCTTTCTTT. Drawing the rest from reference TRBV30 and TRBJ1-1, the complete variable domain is SQTIHQWPATLVQPVGSPLSLECTVEGTSNPNLYWYRQAAGRGLQLLFYSVGIGQISSEVPQNLSASRPQDRQFILSSKKLLLSDSGFYLCAWTRRVGNTEAFFGQGTRLTVV.

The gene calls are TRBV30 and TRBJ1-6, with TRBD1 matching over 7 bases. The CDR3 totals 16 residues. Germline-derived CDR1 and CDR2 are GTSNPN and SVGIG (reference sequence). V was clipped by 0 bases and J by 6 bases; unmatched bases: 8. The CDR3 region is CAWSVQDRWFNSPLHF. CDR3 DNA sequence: TGTGCCTGGAGTGTCCAGGACAGGTGGTTTAATTCACCCCTCCACTTT.

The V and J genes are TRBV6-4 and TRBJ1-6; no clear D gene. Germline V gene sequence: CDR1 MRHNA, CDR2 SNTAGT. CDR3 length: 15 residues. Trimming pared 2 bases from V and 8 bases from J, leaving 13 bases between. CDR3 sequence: CASSDLAGGDSPLHF. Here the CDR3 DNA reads TGTGCCAGCAGTGACCTCGCCGGCGGGGATTCACCCCTCCACTTT.